The present T cell receptor (beta chain) was sequenced within a study of blood T cells in healthy people across ages. With a J-beta primer mix and a sample-barcoded 5' primer, a second PCR ran 7 to 11 cycles. TCRdb analysed the 5' RACE reads with MiXCR anew, one entry per CDR3 protein. The data hold 600,000 to 850,000 distinct CDR3 sequences, with 25% observed a single time. This same sample was also part of a study on T cells of mothers and their children. As that report states: Biologically related mothers and children overlapped slightly more than unrelated pairs, a non-significant difference.

Sample: blood. This TCR derives from a boy between 10 and 17 years old in good health.

CDR3 amino acids: CASSFGGHSGGAKRADTQYF. In DNA, the CDR3 is TGTGCCAGCAGCTTTGGTGGACACAGCGGGGGGGCCAAGAGGGCGGATACGCAGTATTTT. The chain joins TRBV7-2 to TRBJ2-3; TRBD2 matches at 10 bases. The CDR3 has 20 amino acids. V lost 3 bases, J lost 6 bases, and 21 bases stayed unmatched. The germline V gene encodes CDR1 SGHTA and CDR2 FQGNSA.